These T cell receptor beta chains were read from a single sample in a study of blood T cell repertoires in COVID-19. Produced via immunoSEQ multiplex PCR; TCRdb's table is partial and in-frame only. The sample records more than 95,000 clones, over 70% being singletons. Sequencing input: peripheral blood. These receptors all stem from a man aged 45-60 years with acute or convalescent COVID-19. Both conserved end residues are part of each CDR3. Fields, in order: CDR3 DNA, CDR3 protein, D gene, J gene, V gene, clone size. The D gene is left open where the match is weak. Size tells how often a clone was seen (once, few, many) or the class of an expanded clone, and some rows leave it out.

DNA: TGCGCCAGCAGTTTCGGGAGCCTACTGGCGAATGAGCAGTTCTTC; CDR3: CASSFGSLLANEQFF; D: NA; J: TRBJ2-1; V: TRBV4-1; size: NA
DNA: TGTGCCAGCAGCTTCGTTAAGCGGGAGGGCTCCTACAATGAGCAGTTCTTC; CDR3: CASSFVKREGSYNEQFF; D: TRBD2; J: TRBJ2-1; V: TRBV7-9; size: NA
DNA: TGTGCCTGGAGCGCGGGAGAGGATCAGCCCCAGCATTTT; CDR3: CAWSAGEDQPQHF; D: NA; J: TRBJ1-5; V: TRBV30; size: few
DNA: TGCGCCAGCAGCCCGGGACTAGCGGGACAGGGGGAGCTGTTTTTT; CDR3: CASSPGLAGQGELFF; D: TRBD2; J: TRBJ2-2; V: TRBV5-1; size: once
DNA: TGTGCCAGCAGCGTAGATTCAGGGGGGCAACAAGGCTACACCTTC; CDR3: CASSVDSGGQQGYTF; D: TRBD1; J: TRBJ1-2; V: TRBV9; size: NA
DNA: TGTGCCAGTAGTATCAGTTTTGGGGGACAGGGGAGCACAGATACGCAGTATTTT; CDR3: CASSISFGGQGSTDTQYF; D: TRBD1; J: TRBJ2-3; V: TRBV19; size: NA
DNA: TGTGCCAGCAGCGAAACGCCACGGAGCTATGGCTACACCTTC; CDR3: CASSETPRSYGYTF; D: NA; J: TRBJ1-2; V: TRBV4-2; size: NA
DNA: TGTGCCAGCAGCCGGGACAGATTGGGGGAGGAGACCCAGTACTTC; CDR3: CASSRDRLGEETQYF; D: TRBD1; J: TRBJ2-5; V: TRBV7-9; size: NA
DNA: TGTGCCAGTAGTATAGATCCCCCAGGGGGCAGCTCCTACAATGAGCAGTTCTTC; CDR3: CASSIDPPGGSSYNEQFF; D: TRBD1; J: TRBJ2-1; V: TRBV19; size: NA
DNA: TGTGCCAGCAGGTTACCCACAGGGAGATTGGTCACCGGGGAGCTGTTTTTT; CDR3: CASRLPTGRLVTGELFF; D: NA; J: TRBJ2-2; V: TRBV7-9; size: NA
DNA: TGTGCCACCAGCGCCGTGGAGGCTGTGGGCGAGCAGTACTTC; CDR3: CATSAVEAVGEQYF; D: NA; J: TRBJ2-7; V: TRBV15; size: NA
DNA: TGTGCCAGCAGCCGAGCGGACAGGGGTACCGATACGCAGTATTTT; CDR3: CASSRADRGTDTQYF; D: TRBD1; J: TRBJ2-3; V: TRBV5-4; size: NA
DNA: TGTGCCAGCGCTAGCGGGAGGTACGAGCAGTACTTC; CDR3: CASASGRYEQYF; D: TRBD2; J: TRBJ2-7; V: TRBV27; size: NA
DNA: TGTGCCAGCAGTTACTCCGGACAGGGAATGTGGGAGACCCAGTACTTC; CDR3: CASSYSGQGMWETQYF; D: TRBD1; J: TRBJ2-5; V: TRBV6-5; size: NA
DNA: TGTGCCAGCAGCTTGGGATCCGGTGGAGAGACCCAGTACTTC; CDR3: CASSLGSGGETQYF; D: NA; J: TRBJ2-5; V: TRBV5-6; size: NA
DNA: TGTGCCAGCAGCCAACTCTACGAGCAGTACTTC; CDR3: CASSQLYEQYF; D: NA; J: TRBJ2-7; V: TRBV3-1/TRBV3-2; size: NA
DNA: TGCGCCAGGACGATAGGACTAGCGGGAGAGCGCTCCTACAATGAGCAGTTCTTC; CDR3: CARTIGLAGERSYNEQFF; D: TRBD2; J: TRBJ2-1; V: TRBV10-2; size: NA
DNA: TGTGCCAGCAGTTTAGCCCCTAGGCAATCGCAGTTCTTC; CDR3: CASSLAPRQSQFF; D: NA; J: TRBJ2-1; V: TRBV28; size: NA
DNA: TGTGCCAGCAGCCAGAACCAGGCGGGAGGGCAAGAGCAGTACTTC; CDR3: CASSQNQAGGQEQYF; D: TRBD2; J: TRBJ2-7; V: TRBV3-1/TRBV3-2; size: NA
DNA: TGTGCCAGCAGCCAAGAGCCCAGACGGACTACCCTAAGGCAAGAGACCCAGTACTTC; CDR3: CASSQEPRRTTLRQETQYF; D: NA; J: TRBJ2-5; V: TRBV3-1/TRBV3-2; size: NA
DNA: TGTGCCAGCAGCACGGCTGCGGGGGGGGGTGAGCAGTTCTTC; CDR3: CASSTAAGGGEQFF; D: TRBD2; J: TRBJ2-1; V: TRBV14; size: once
DNA: TGTGCCAGCCAGGGACACCGCTCCACTGAAGCTTTCTTT; CDR3: CASQGHRSTEAFF; D: NA; J: TRBJ1-1; V: TRBV27; size: NA
DNA: TGTGCCAGCAGTGAATCAGGGGGTAATTCACCCCTCCACTTT; CDR3: CASSESGGNSPLHF; D: TRBD1; J: TRBJ1-6; V: TRBV6-1; size: NA
DNA: TGTGCCAGCACTGGGACAGGATTCCCTAGCAATCAGCCCCAGCATTTT; CDR3: CASTGTGFPSNQPQHF; D: TRBD1; J: TRBJ1-5; V: TRBV19; size: NA
DNA: TGTGCCAGCAGCCCTACTTCCTACGAGCAGTACTTC; CDR3: CASSPTSYEQYF; D: NA; J: TRBJ2-7; V: TRBV7-2; size: NA
DNA: TGTGCCAGCAGCTTAACCTCATGGGGGGATGGTGGGTCACCCCTCCACTTT; CDR3: CASSLTSWGDGGSPLHF; D: NA; J: TRBJ1-6; V: TRBV7-2; size: NA
DNA: TGTGCCAGCCTGGAGGGGACTAGCGGGGACGAAGGCCCCTACAATGAGCAGTTCTTC; CDR3: CASLEGTSGDEGPYNEQFF; D: TRBD2; J: TRBJ2-1; V: TRBV7-9; size: NA
DNA: TGTGCCAGCTCACCACTAGGGACAGGGTATTGGGAGCAGTACTTC; CDR3: CASSPLGTGYWEQYF; D: TRBD1; J: TRBJ2-7; V: TRBV18; size: NA
DNA: TGTGCCAGCAGCCGGACAGGGGGCGCCGAGCAGTACTTC; CDR3: CASSRTGGAEQYF; D: TRBD1; J: TRBJ2-7; V: TRBV7-8; size: NA
DNA: TGTGCCAGCAGCCGAGGGGGACTAGCGGGAGTGGGGGAGACCCAGTACTTC; CDR3: CASSRGGLAGVGETQYF; D: TRBD2; J: TRBJ2-5; V: TRBV13; size: NA
DNA: TGCGCCAGCAGCCAAGATCGAAACATTCAGTACTTC; CDR3: CASSQDRNIQYF; D: NA; J: TRBJ2-4; V: TRBV4-1; size: NA
DNA: TGTGCCACCAGTGATTTGGACAGGGGCATCAACGAGCAGTACTTC; CDR3: CATSDLDRGINEQYF; D: TRBD1; J: TRBJ2-7; V: TRBV24-1; size: NA
DNA: TGTGCCAGCAGCCAGTCCTCCGGGACAGTTGCAGATACGCAGTATTTT; CDR3: CASSQSSGTVADTQYF; D: TRBD1; J: TRBJ2-3; V: TRBV4-2; size: NA
DNA: TGTGCCACCAGACCCTCAGGAGGTACCGGGGAGCTGTTTTTT; CDR3: CATRPSGGTGELFF; D: NA; J: TRBJ2-2; V: TRBV24-1; size: few
DNA: TGTGCCAGCAGTTACGCCTCCGGGGCTAACTATGGCTACACCTTC; CDR3: CASSYASGANYGYTF; D: NA; J: TRBJ1-2; V: TRBV6-5; size: NA
DNA: TGTGCCACCAGCAGATCGCGTCCCGGGGAGCTGTTTTTT; CDR3: CATSRSRPGELFF; D: NA; J: TRBJ2-2; V: TRBV15; size: NA
DNA: TGCGCCAGCAGCCAAGAGCGGGCAGGGAGGTTCAATGAGCAGTTCTTC; CDR3: CASSQERAGRFNEQFF; D: NA; J: TRBJ2-1; V: TRBV4-1; size: NA
DNA: TGTGCCAGCAGTTCCTCCGGGTTACGGAAAGGAGCTTTCTTT; CDR3: CASSSSGLRKGAFF; D: NA; J: TRBJ1-1; V: TRBV6-5; size: NA
DNA: TGCGCCAGCAGCTTGGGACAGGGGGCTAACTATGGCTACACCTTC; CDR3: CASSLGQGANYGYTF; D: TRBD1; J: TRBJ1-2; V: TRBV5-1; size: NA
DNA: TGTGCCAGCATAGCGGGGGGGGGTGGTACGCAGTATTTT; CDR3: CASIAGGGGTQYF; D: TRBD2; J: TRBJ2-3; V: TRBV12-3/TRBV12-4; size: NA
DNA: TGTGCCAGCAGCCCAGCGGGAACGAAAAACATTCAGTACTTC; CDR3: CASSPAGTKNIQYF; D: TRBD2; J: TRBJ2-4; V: TRBV5-4; size: once
DNA: TGTGCCAGCAGGGTGGACAGCAGTGGGACTGAAGCTTTCTTT; CDR3: CASRVDSSGTEAFF; D: NA; J: TRBJ1-1; V: TRBV2; size: NA